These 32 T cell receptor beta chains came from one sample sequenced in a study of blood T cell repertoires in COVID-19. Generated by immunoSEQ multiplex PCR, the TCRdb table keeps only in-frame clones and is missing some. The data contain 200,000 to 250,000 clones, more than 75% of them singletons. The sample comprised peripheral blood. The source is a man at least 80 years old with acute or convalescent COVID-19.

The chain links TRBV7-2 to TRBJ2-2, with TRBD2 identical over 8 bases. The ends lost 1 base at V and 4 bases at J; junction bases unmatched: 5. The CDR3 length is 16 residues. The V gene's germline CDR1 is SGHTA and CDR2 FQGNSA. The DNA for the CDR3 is TGTGCCAGCAGCTTAGAGCGGCTAGCGGGCACCGGGGAGCTGTTTTTT. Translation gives CASSLERLAGTGELFF.

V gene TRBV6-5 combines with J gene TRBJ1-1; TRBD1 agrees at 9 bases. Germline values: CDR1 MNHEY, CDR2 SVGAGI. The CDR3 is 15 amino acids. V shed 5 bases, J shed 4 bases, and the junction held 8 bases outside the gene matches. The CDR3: CASSPRDRVGTEAFF. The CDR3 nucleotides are TGTGCCAGCAGTCCCCGGGACAGGGTGGGCACTGAAGCTTTCTTT.

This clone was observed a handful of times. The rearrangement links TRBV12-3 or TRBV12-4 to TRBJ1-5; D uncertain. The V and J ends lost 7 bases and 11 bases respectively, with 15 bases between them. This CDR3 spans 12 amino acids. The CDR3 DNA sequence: TGTGCCAGCAAAGACCCCGGGGAGGCCCAGCATTTT. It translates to CASKDPGEAQHF.

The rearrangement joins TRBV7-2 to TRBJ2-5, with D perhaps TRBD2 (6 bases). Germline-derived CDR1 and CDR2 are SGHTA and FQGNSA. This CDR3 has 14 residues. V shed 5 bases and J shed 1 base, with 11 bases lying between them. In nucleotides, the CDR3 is TGTGCCAGCAGCCAGATGGGGGGCCAAGAGACCCAGTACTTC. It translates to CASSQMGGQETQYF.

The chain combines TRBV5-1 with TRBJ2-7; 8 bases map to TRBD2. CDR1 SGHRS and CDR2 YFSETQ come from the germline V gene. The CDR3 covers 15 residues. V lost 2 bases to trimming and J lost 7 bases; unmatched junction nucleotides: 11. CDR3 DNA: TGCGCCAGCAGCTTAACCGGGACTAGAGAAGGTGAGCAGTACTTC. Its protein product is CASSLTGTREGEQYF.

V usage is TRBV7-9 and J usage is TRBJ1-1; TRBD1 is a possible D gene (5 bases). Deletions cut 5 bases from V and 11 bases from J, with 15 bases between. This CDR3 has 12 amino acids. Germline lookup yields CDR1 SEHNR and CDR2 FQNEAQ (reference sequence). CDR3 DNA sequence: TGTGCCAGCAGCCCGGGACTATCCCGCGCTTTCTTT. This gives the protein CASSPGLSRAFF. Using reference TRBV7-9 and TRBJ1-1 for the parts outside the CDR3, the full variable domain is DTGVSQNPRHKITKRGQNVTFRCDPISEHNRLYWYRQTLGQGPEFLTYFQNEAQLEKSRLLSDRFSAERPKGSFSTLEIQRTEQGDSAMYLCASSPGLSRAFFGQGTRLTVV.

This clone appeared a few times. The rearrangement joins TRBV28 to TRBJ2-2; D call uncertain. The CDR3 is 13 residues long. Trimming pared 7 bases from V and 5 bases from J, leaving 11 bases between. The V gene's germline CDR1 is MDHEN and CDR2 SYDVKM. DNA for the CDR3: TGTGCCAGCACCCCTCCCGTAACCGGGGAGCTGTTTTTT. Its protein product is CASTPPVTGELFF.

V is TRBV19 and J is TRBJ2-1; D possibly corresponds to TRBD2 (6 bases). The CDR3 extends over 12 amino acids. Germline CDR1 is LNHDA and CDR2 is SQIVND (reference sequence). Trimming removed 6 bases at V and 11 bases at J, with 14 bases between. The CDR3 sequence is CASSTIAEKQFF. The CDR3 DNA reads TGTGCCAGTAGCACAATAGCGGAAAAGCAGTTCTTC.

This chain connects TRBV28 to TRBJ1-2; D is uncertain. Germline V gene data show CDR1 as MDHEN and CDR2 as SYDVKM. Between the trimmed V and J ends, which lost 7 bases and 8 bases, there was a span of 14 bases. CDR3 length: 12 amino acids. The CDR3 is CASTSLPGGYTF. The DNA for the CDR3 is TGTGCCAGCACCTCTCTCCCGGGGGGCTACACCTTC.

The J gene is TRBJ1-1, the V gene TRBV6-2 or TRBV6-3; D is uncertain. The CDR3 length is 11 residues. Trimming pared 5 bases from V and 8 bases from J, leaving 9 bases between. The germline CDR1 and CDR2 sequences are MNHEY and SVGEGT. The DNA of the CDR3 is TGTGCCAGCAGTACCCACAAGGAAGCTTTCTTT. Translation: CASSTHKEAFF.

CDR3 nucleotides: TGTGCCAGCAGTGGACAGGGAAGCAATCAGCCCCAGCATTTT. Its protein product is CASSGQGSNQPQHF. The rearrangement links TRBV4-2 to TRBJ1-5, with 8 bases identical to TRBD1. CDR3 size: 14 residues. With 6 bases clipped from V and 1 base from J, the junction kept 2 bases outside the gene matches. Germline V gene sequence: CDR1 LGHNA, CDR2 YNFKEQ.

The CDR3 spells CASSALTGGITDTQYF. Written as DNA, the CDR3 is TGTGCCAGCAGCGCTCTGACAGGGGGCATCACAGATACGCAGTATTTT. The gene calls are TRBV7-8 and TRBJ2-3; TRBD1 agrees at 10 bases. The V gene's germline CDR1 is SGHVS and CDR2 FQNEAQ. There are 16 residues in the CDR3. With 5 bases clipped from V and 2 bases from J, the junction kept 7 bases outside the gene matches.

CDR3 loop: CASTGFTEAFF. The CDR3 DNA reads TGTGCCAGCACAGGGTTTACTGAAGCTTTCTTT. The chain joins TRBV6-5 to TRBJ1-1; D perhaps matches TRBD1 (5 bases). From germline, CDR1 is MNHEY and CDR2 SVGAGI. The V and J ends lost 7 bases and 5 bases respectively, with 8 bases between them. The CDR3 consists of 11 residues.

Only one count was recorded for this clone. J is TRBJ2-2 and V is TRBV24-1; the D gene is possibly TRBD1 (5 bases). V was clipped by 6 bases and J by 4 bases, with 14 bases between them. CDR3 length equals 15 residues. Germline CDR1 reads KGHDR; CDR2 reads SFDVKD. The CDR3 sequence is CATSKTAMGTGELFF. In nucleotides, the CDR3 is TGTGCCACCAGTAAGACAGCCATGGGCACCGGGGAGCTGTTTTTT.

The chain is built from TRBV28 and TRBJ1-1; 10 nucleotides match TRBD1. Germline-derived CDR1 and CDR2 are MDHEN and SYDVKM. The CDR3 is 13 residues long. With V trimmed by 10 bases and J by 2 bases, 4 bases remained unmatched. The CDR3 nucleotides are TGTGCCATTCAGACAGGGGGCAACACTGAAGCTTTCTTT. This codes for CAIQTGGNTEAFF.

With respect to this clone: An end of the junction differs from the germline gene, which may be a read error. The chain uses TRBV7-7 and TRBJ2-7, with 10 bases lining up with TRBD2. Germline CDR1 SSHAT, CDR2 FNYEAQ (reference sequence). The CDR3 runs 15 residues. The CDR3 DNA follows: TGTGCTAGCAGCTACGCACTAGCGGGACCCTACGAGCAGTACTTC. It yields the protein CASSYALAGPYEQYF.

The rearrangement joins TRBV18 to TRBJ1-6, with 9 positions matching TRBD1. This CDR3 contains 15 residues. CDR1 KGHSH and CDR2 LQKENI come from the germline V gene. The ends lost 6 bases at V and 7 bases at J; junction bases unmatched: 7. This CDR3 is CASSQQGAYNSPLHF. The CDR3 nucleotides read TGTGCCAGCTCTCAACAGGGGGCTTACAATTCACCCCTCCACTTT. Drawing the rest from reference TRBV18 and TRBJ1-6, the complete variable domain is NAGVMQNPRHLVRRRGQEARLRCSPMKGHSHVYWYRQLPEEGLKFMVYLQKENIIDESGMPKERFSAEFPKEGPSILRIQQVVRGDSAAYFCASSQQGAYNSPLHFGNGTRLTVT.

CDR3 protein: CASRPANYGYTF. The CDR3, as DNA: TGTGCCAGCAGGCCGGCTAACTATGGCTACACCTTC. The rearrangement links TRBV6-5 to TRBJ1-2; the D is unclear. Trimming cost V 6 bases and J 0 bases, with 5 bases left between them. The CDR3 runs to 12 residues. Germline loops: CDR1 MNHEY, CDR2 SVGAGI.

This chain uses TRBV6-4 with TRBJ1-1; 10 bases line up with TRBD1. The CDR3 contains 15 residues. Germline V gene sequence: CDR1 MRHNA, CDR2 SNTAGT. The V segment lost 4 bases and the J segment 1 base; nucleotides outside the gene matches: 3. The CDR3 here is CASSVDRGPNTEAFF. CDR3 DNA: TGTGCCAGCAGTGTCGACAGGGGGCCGAACACTGAAGCTTTCTTT.

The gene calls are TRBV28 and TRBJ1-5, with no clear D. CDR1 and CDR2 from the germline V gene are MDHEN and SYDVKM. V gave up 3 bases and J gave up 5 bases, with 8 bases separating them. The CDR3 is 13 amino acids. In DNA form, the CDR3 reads TGTGCCAGCAGTTTGTCCCCCGATCAGCCCCAGCATTTT. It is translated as CASSLSPDQPQHF. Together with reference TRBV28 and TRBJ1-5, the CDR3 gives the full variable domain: DVKVTQSSRYLVKRTGEKVFLECVQDMDHENMFWYRQDPGLGLRLIYFSYDVKMKEKGDIPEGYSVSREKKERFSLILESASTNQTSMYLCASSLSPDQPQHFGDGTRLSIL.

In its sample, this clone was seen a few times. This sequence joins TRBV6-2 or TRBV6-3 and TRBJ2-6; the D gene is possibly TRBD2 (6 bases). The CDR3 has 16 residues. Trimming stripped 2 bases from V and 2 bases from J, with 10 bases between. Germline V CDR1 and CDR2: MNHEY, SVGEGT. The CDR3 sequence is CASSYPAGTGANVLTF. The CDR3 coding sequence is TGTGCCAGCAGTTACCCCGCGGGAACTGGGGCCAACGTCCTGACTTTC.

In nucleotides, the CDR3 is TGTGCCAGCAGCTTAGTGGAGGGAGGGTACGAGCAGTACTTC. Amino acids: CASSLVEGGYEQYF. The chain uses TRBV11-2 and TRBJ2-7, with 7 positions matching TRBD2. With V trimmed by 1 base and J by 4 bases, 4 bases remained unmatched. In germline, CDR1 is SGHAT, CDR2 FQNNGV. This CDR3 has 14 residues. Full variable domain (outside the CDR3, taken from reference TRBV11-2 and TRBJ2-7): EAGVAQSPRYKIIEKRQSVAFWCNPISGHATLYWYQQILGQGPKLLIQFQNNGVVDDSQLPKDRFSAERLKGVDSTLKIQPAKLEDSAVYLCASSLVEGGYEQYFGPGTRLTVT.

This chain's CDR3 is CASSSRLGGGGYTF. The CDR3 nucleotides read TGTGCCAGCAGCTCCAGACTGGGGGGGGGCGGCTACACCTTC. The chain recombines TRBV5-4 with TRBJ1-2, with D tentatively TRBD1 (6 bases). There are 14 residues in the CDR3. Between the trimmed V and J ends, which lost 3 bases and 8 bases, there was a span of 17 bases. Germline CDR1 reads SGHNT; CDR2 reads YYREEE (reference sequence).

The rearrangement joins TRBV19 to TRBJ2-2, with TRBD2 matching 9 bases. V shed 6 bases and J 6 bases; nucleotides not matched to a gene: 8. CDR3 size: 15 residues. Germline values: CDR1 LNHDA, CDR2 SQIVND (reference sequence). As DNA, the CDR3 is TGTGCCAGTAGGCCTAGCGGGATTTTCGCCGGGGAGCTGTTTTTT. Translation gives CASRPSGIFAGELFF. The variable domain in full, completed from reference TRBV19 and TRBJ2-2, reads DGGITQSPKYLFRKEGQNVTLSCEQNLNHDAMYWYRQDPGQGLRLIYYSQIVNDFQKGDIAEGYSVSREKKESFPLTVTSAQKNPTAFYLCASRPSGIFAGELFFGEGSRLTVL.

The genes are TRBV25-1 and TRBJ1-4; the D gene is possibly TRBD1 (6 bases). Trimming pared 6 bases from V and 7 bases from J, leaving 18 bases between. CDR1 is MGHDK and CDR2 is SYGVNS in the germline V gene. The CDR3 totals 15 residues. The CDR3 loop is CASSNNRDIVEKLFF. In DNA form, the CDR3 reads TGTGCCAGCAGCAATAACCGGGACATAGTTGAAAAACTGTTTTTT.

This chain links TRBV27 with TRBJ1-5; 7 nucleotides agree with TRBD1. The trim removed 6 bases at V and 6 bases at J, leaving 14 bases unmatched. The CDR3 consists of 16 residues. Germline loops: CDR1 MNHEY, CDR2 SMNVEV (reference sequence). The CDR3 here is CASSPRRGQASQPQHF. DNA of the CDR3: TGTGCCAGCAGCCCAAGGAGGGGGCAAGCAAGTCAGCCCCAGCATTTT.

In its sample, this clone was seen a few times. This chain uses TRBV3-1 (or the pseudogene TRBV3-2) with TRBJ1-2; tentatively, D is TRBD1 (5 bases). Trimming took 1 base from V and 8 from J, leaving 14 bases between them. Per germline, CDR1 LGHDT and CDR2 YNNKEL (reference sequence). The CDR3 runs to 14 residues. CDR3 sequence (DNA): TGTGCCAGCAGCCAAGGGTCCAGGGTGAAGGGCTACACCTTC. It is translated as CASSQGSRVKGYTF.

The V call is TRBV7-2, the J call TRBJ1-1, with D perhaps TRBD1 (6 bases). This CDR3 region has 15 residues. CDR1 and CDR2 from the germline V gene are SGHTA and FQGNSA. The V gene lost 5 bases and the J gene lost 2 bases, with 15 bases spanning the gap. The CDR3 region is CASSPPRGANTEAFF. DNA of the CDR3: TGTGCCAGCAGCCCGCCGCGGGGGGCAAACACTGAAGCTTTCTTT.

CDR3 coding DNA: TGTGCCAGCTCACTAGGGACAGGGATCCAGCCCCAGCATTTT. Its protein product is CASSLGTGIQPQHF. The chain employs TRBV18 and TRBJ1-5, with 9 bases fitting TRBD1. Per the germline V gene, CDR1 is KGHSH and CDR2 is LQKENI. V lost 4 bases to trimming and J lost 7 bases; unmatched junction nucleotides: 5. CDR3 size: 14 residues.

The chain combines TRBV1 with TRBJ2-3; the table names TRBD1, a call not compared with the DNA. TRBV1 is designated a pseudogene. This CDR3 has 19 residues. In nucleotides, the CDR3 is TGCACCAGCAGCCACTCCCCCTTCCGGGACAGGATAAAGGGGGATACGCAGTATTTT. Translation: CTSSHSPFRDRIKGDTQYF.

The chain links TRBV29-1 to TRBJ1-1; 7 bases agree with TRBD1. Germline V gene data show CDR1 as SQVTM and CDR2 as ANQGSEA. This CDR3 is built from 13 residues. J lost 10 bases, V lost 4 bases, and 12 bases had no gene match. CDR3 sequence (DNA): TGCAGCGTTGCACACAGACAGGGAGAAAGAGCTTTCTTT. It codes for CSVAHRQGERAFF.

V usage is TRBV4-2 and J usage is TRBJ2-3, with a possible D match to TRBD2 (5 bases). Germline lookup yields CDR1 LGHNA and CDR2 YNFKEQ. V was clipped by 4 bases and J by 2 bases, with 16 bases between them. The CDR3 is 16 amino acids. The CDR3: CASSPRAGMATDTQYF. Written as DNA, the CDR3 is TGTGCCAGCAGCCCCCGGGCGGGTATGGCCACAGATACGCAGTATTTT.